This TCR beta chain was found in a study of OX40 agonist ivuxolimab in advanced cancers. Blood sampling took place at baseline, cycle 4 day 1, and cycle 7 day 1. The CDR3 loop spans 15 amino acids. V was clipped by 0 bases and J by 3 bases; unmatched bases: 4. From germline, CDR1 is MNHEY and CDR2 SMNVEV (reference sequence). On this clone itself: Antigen specificity is unknown.

Points from the study as a whole: The 0.1-3.0 mg/kg partial responders had among the lowest clonal expansion.

This table comes from immunoSEQ multiplex PCR, and its TCRdb copy is limited to in-frame clones, with some not included. Among over 55,000 clones, around 84% were seen once, and the ten largest hold about 7.9%. The TCR comes from an adult with an advanced solid tumor such as melanoma, head and neck, liver or kidney cancer. The rearrangement links TRBV27 to TRBJ2-7; 8 nucleotides align to TRBD1. The sequencing used CD4+ or CD8+ T cells sorted from blood, collected in a trial of the OX40 agonist ivuxolimab. In nucleotides, the CDR3 is TGTGCCAGCAGTTTATCAGGACAGGGTAGCTACGAGCAGTACTTC. This codes for CASSLSGQGSYEQYF.